This T cell receptor (beta chain) was found in a study of blood T cells in healthy people across ages. Through a sample-barcoded 5' primer and a J-beta primer mix, a second PCR was run for roughly 6 to 11 cycles. TCRdb fed the 5' RACE reads into MiXCR, producing one record per CDR3 protein. Here the sample spans 600,000 to 850,000 distinct CDR3 sequences, around 25% being singletons. Samples each had at least 6 micrograms of total RNA extracted. V lost 0 bases to trimming and J lost 5 bases; unmatched junction nucleotides: 3. From germline, CDR1 is SGHRS and CDR2 YFSETQ. The CDR3 length is 16 residues. This same sample was also taken into another study, of T cells of mothers and their children.

The clonotype comes from a boy aged 5-17 years in good health. The chain uses TRBV5-1 and TRBJ2-7; TRBD2 aligns across 15 bases. The sample consisted of blood. The DNA for the CDR3 is TGCGCCAGCAGCTTGGGGACTAGCGGGAGGGGGAACGAGCAGTACTTC. Residues: CASSLGTSGRGNEQYF.